This T cell receptor (beta chain) appears in the sequencing data of a study of CD8 T cells in Susac syndrome. V lost 3 bases and J 5 bases, leaving 11 bases between the germline ends. The CDR3 is 12 amino acids. Germline CDR1 GTSNPN, CDR2 SVGIG (reference sequence). The RNA input was roughly 0.45 to 1 ug, and it was reverse transcribed with random hexamers. By means of immunoSEQ multiplex PCR, TCR beta CDR3 spanning 54 Vbeta and 13 Jbeta underwent amplification. TCRdb ran MiXCR on the immunoSEQ multiplex PCR reads and lists one entry per CDR3 protein. The table includes roughly 150,000 distinct CDR3 sequences, 85% to 95% detected once.

This sequence was found in a human donor with Susac syndrome. Input material: CD8+ T cells from PBMCs. V and J are TRBV30 and TRBJ2-7; TRBD2 is a possible D gene (6 bases). The CDR3 spells CAWRSTSHEQYF. Written as DNA, the CDR3 is TGTGCCTGGAGGTCTACTAGCCACGAGCAGTACTTC.